Listed here are 10 T cell receptor beta chains from one sample, sequenced in a study of somatic mutations in cytotoxic T cells in rheumatoid arthritis. The table came from immunoSEQ multiplex PCR; TCRdb's copy has only in-frame clones and leaves some out. The profile shows roughly 11,000 clones, roughly 69% of them singletons. The sequencing sample was made of CD8+ T cells sorted from blood. The receptors stem from a middle-aged woman in good health.

This clone was observed a handful of times. The chain joins TRBV10-3 to TRBJ1-6, with 8 bases fitting TRBD1. Germline-derived CDR1 and CDR2 are ENHRY and SYGVKD. V lost 3 bases to trimming and J lost 3 bases; unmatched junction nucleotides: 4. The CDR3 covers 16 residues. Written as DNA, the CDR3 is TGTGCCATCAGTGAACTACAGGGGGGCTATAATTCACCCCTCCACTTT. The encoded protein is CAISELQGGYNSPLHF.

The chain employs TRBV4-1 and TRBJ2-4; D gene ambiguous. CDR3 length: 14 residues. Trimming cost V 1 base and J 8 bases, with 12 bases left between them. CDR1 is MGHRA, CDR2 YSYEKL, per germline. The CDR3 region has the DNA TGCGCCAGCAGCCAAGGACTTTGGGCGGACATTCAGTACTTC. It yields the protein CASSQGLWADIQYF.

The CDR3 spells CASSLGQGVQETQYF. The CDR3 bases are TGTGCCAGCAGCTTAGGACAGGGGGTACAAGAGACCCAGTACTTC. This chain uses TRBV7-2 with TRBJ2-5, with 9 bases aligning to TRBD1. Unmatched junction bases numbered 2, after V lost 1 base and J lost 2 bases. Germline values: CDR1 SGHTA, CDR2 FQGNSA. This CDR3 contains 15 residues.

The chain employs TRBV27 and TRBJ1-1, with a weak D call TRBD1 (6 bases). V shed 3 bases and J shed 4 bases, with 12 bases lying between them. Germline V gene lookup returns CDR1 MNHEY and CDR2 SMNVEV (reference sequence). CDR3 length: 14 amino acids. The CDR3 sequence is CASSLGGMSTEAFF. In DNA, the CDR3 is TGTGCCAGCAGTTTGGGGGGCATGAGCACTGAAGCTTTCTTT.

The chain couples TRBV27 to TRBJ2-1; D not certain. In germline, CDR1 is MNHEY, CDR2 SMNVEV (reference sequence). This CDR3 has 15 amino acids. Trimming took 8 bases from V and 0 from J, leaving 14 bases between them. The CDR3 nucleotides read TGTGCCAGCTCTGGGATCCCGAGCTCCTACAATGAGCAGTTCTTC. It codes for CASSGIPSSYNEQFF.

The chain joins TRBV27 to TRBJ2-1; 10 positions agree with TRBD2. The CDR3 runs to 16 residues. Germline assignment: CDR1 MNHEY and CDR2 SMNVEV (reference sequence). J was trimmed by 5 bases and V by 7 bases; bases with no gene match: 11. Written as DNA, the CDR3 is TGTGCCAGCACTTTTGCCGGGACTAGCGCTAACAATGAGCAGTTCTTC. This encodes CASTFAGTSANNEQFF.

V and J are TRBV7-2 and TRBJ1-1, with unresolved D. The CDR3 has 13 amino acids. V lost 3 bases and J 0 bases, leaving 5 bases between the germline ends. Germline CDR1 and CDR2: SGHTA and FQGNSA. CDR3 DNA sequence: TGTGCCAGCAGCTTTCGGTTGAACACTGAAGCTTTCTTT. This encodes CASSFRLNTEAFF.

This chain uses TRBV5-1 with TRBJ2-5; 9 bases align to TRBD2. This CDR3 has 17 residues. Germline values: CDR1 SGHRS, CDR2 YFSETQ. The J segment lost 1 base and the V segment lost 1 base, leaving 8 bases of the junction unmatched. The CDR3 region has the DNA TGCGCCAGCAGCTTGTCTTGGGGTAGCGGGGGCCAAGAGACCCAGTACTTC. It yields the protein CASSLSWGSGGQETQYF.

The chain joins TRBV5-8 to TRBJ1-5; D is unresolved. Trimming shortened V by 2 bases and J by 5 bases, and 5 bases separated the two germline ends. The CDR3 runs 12 residues. Germline CDR1 and CDR2: SGHTS and YDEGEE. CDR3 DNA: TGTGCCAGCAGCTTTGGGTATCAGCCCCAGCATTTT. Its protein is CASSFGYQPQHF.

The V call is TRBV13, the J call TRBJ1-2; perhaps TRBD1 as D (5 bases). V shed 4 bases and J shed 5 bases, with 14 bases lying between them. This CDR3 has 14 residues. Germline values: CDR1 PRHDT, CDR2 FYEKMQ (reference sequence). CDR3 DNA sequence: TGTGCCAGCAGCTCGGACCTAAAGGGGTATGGCTACACCTTC. Its translation: CASSSDLKGYGYTF.